This is a list of T cell receptor beta chains from one sample in a study of T-cell reconstitution after alpha-beta-depleted transplantation in children. One entry per CDR3 protein, called by TCRdb with MiXCR from the PCR reads. The table records about 980,000 distinct CDR3 sequences, under 30% of them present only once. The sequenced sample was PBMCs, mostly from graft donor cells, obtained 360 days after TCRalphabeta/CD19-depleted stem cell transplant. These TCRs come from a boy less than two years old who had a stem cell transplant for SCID, so the T cells may come from the graft donor. CDR3s include the opening cysteine and the closing phenylalanine or tryptophan. A D gene is named only where the DNA matches it firmly. Not every row has a clone size; where given, it reads once, few, many or a size class.

size,V,J,D,CDR3,DNA
few,TRBV24-1,TRBJ1-5,.,CATSDSRVYSNQPQHF,TGTGCCACCAGTGACAGCAGGGTCTATAGCAATCAGCCCCAGCATTTT
.,TRBV7-6,TRBJ2-5,TRBD2,CASSLVGRGAPLETQYF,TGTGCCAGCAGCTTAGTCGGGCGGGGGGCACCGCTGGAGACCCAGTACTTC
.,TRBV28,TRBJ1-3,TRBD1,CASSRTGRRNTIYF,TGTGCCAGCAGTAGGACAGGTCGGAGGAACACCATATATTTT
.,TRBV12-5,TRBJ2-7,TRBD2,CASGWSGGDEQYF,TGTGCTAGTGGATGGAGTGGGGGGGACGAGCAGTACTTC
.,TRBV11-1,TRBJ2-1,TRBD2,CASSPEPSGGPSSSYNEQFF,TGTGCCAGCAGCCCTGAACCTAGCGGGGGGCCCTCTAGCTCCTACAATGAGCAGTTCTTC
.,TRBV20-1,TRBJ2-7,.,CSARVEREQYF,TGCAGTGCTAGAGTCGAGCGCGAGCAGTACTTC
few,TRBV3-1,TRBJ2-7,.,CASSQDLSVYEQYF,TGTGCCAGCAGCCAAGATCTATCGGTTTACGAGCAGTACTTC
.,TRBV10-3,TRBJ2-3,TRBD2,CAINHRTSGGIKTSTDTQYF,TGTGCCATCAATCACAGGACTAGCGGGGGGATCAAGACTAGCACAGATACGCAGTATTTT
few,TRBV4-1,TRBJ2-7,TRBD1,CASSQSPGQGTYEQYF,TGCGCCAGCAGCCAGTCCCCGGGACAGGGAACCTACGAGCAGTACTTC
few,TRBV7-9,TRBJ2-7,.,CASSFGGGGSGEQYF,TGTGCCAGCAGCTTTGGTGGGGGGGGCTCGGGCGAGCAGTACTTC
.,TRBV6-1,TRBJ1-1,TRBD1,CASSPTGGEGGTEAFF,TGTGCCAGCAGCCCGACAGGGGGCGAAGGTGGCACTGAAGCTTTCTTT
.,TRBV18,TRBJ2-7,TRBD1,CASSRGQGALFYEQYF,TGTGCCAGCTCACGCGGACAGGGGGCCCTCTTTTATGAGCAGTACTTC
few,TRBV5-1,TRBJ2-2,TRBD2,CASSFGDVSGGLVTGELFF,TGCGCCAGCAGCTTCGGCGATGTTAGCGGGGGCCTGGTCACCGGGGAGCTGTTTTTT
.,TRBV9,TRBJ2-7,TRBD1,CASSGQGRGTEQYF,TGTGCCAGCAGCGGACAGGGGAGAGGTACCGAGCAGTACTTC
few,TRBV30,TRBJ2-3,.,CAWSVPPTDTQYF,TGTGCCTGGAGTGTACCCCCCACAGATACGCAGTATTTT
.,TRBV7-8,TRBJ2-1,.,CASSMLAYYNEQFF,TGTGCCAGCAGTATGCTAGCGTACTACAATGAGCAGTTCTTC
few,TRBV5-6,TRBJ2-1,.,CASSLGVGGLRVPFF,TGTGCCAGCAGCTTGGGTGTGGGGGGCCTAAGGGTTCCGTTCTTC
.,TRBV12-3/TRBV12-4,TRBJ2-2,TRBD2,CASSLQRGWGGELFF,TGTGCCAGCAGTTTACAGCGGGGGTGGGGCGGGGAGCTGTTTTTT